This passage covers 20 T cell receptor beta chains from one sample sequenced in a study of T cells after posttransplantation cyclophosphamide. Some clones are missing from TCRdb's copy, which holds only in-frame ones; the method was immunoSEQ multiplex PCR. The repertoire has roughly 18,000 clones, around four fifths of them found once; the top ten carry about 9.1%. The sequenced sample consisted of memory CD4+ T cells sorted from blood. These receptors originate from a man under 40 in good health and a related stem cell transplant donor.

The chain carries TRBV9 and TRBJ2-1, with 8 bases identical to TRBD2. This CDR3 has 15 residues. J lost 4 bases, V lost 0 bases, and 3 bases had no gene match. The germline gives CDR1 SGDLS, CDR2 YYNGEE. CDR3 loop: CASSVEAGAYNEQFF. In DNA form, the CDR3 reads TGTGCCAGCAGCGTAGAAGCGGGGGCTTACAATGAGCAGTTCTTC.

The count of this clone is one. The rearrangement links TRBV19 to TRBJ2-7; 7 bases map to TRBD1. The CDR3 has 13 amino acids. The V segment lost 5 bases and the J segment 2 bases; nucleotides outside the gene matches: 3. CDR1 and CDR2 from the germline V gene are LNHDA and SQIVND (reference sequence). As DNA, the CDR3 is TGTGCCAGTAGTCGGCAGGGGGCCTACGAGCAGTACTTC. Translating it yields CASSRQGAYEQYF.

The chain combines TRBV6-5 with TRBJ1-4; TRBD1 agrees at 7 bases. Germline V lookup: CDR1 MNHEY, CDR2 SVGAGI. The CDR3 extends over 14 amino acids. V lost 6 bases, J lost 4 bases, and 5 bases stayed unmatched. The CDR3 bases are TGTGCCAGCAGCTGGGACAGCAGTAATGAAAAACTGTTTTTT. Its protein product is CASSWDSSNEKLFF.

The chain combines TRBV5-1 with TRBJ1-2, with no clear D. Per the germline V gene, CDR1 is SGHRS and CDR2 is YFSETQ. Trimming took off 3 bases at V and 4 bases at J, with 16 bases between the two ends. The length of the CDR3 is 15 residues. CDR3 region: CASSSQAGSSYGYTF. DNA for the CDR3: TGCGCCAGCAGCTCCCAGGCGGGCAGTTCCTATGGCTACACCTTC.

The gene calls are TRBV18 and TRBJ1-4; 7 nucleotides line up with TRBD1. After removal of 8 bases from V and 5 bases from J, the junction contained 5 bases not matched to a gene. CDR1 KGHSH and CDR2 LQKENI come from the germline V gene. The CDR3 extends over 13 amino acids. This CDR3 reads CASRGQANEKLFF. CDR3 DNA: TGTGCCAGCCGAGGACAGGCAAATGAAAAACTGTTTTTT.

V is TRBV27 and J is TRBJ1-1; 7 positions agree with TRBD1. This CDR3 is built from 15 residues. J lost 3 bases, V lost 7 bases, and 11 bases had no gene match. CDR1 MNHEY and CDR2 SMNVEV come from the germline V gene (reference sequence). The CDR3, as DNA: TGTGCCAGCACCCCTAGGGGGCTGGGGGACACTGAAGCTTTCTTT. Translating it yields CASTPRGLGDTEAFF.

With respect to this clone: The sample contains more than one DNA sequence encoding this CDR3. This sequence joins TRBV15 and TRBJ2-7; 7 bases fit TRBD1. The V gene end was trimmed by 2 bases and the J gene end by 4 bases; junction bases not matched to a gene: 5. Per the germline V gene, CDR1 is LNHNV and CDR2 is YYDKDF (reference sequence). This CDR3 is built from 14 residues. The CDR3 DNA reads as TGTGCCACCAGCAGACCCGACAGGGAATACGAGCAGTACTTC. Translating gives CATSRPDREYEQYF.

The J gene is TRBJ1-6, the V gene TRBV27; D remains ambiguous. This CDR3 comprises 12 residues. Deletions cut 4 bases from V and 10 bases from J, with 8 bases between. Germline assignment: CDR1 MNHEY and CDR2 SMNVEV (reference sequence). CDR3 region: CASSSPVSPLHF. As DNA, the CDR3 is TGTGCCAGCAGTTCCCCAGTCTCACCCCTCCACTTT.

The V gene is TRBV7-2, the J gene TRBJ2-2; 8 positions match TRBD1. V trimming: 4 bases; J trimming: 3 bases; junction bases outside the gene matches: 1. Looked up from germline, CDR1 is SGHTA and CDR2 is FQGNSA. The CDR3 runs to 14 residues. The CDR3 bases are TGTGCCAGCAGCTCGACAGGGGACACCGGGGAGCTGTTTTTT. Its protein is CASSSTGDTGELFF.

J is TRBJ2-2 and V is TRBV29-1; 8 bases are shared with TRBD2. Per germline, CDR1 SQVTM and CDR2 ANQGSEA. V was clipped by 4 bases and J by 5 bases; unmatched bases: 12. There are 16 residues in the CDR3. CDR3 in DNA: TGCAGCGTTGTAATTAGCGGGACCACTACTACCGGGGAGCTGTTTTTT. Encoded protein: CSVVISGTTTTGELFF.

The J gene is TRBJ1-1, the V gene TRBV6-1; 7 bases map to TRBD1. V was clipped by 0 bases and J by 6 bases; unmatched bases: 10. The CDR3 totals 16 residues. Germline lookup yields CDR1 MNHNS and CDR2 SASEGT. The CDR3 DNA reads TGTGCCAGCAGTGAAGCGCGGATACAGGGGTCGGCTGAAGCTTTCTTT. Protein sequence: CASSEARIQGSAEAFF.

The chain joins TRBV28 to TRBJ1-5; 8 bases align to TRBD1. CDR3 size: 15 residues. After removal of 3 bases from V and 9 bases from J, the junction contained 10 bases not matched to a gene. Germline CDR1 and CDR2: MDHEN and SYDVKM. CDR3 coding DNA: TGTGCCAGCAGTTTCGCAGGGGGCGATCGGGCGCCCCAGCATTTT. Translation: CASSFAGGDRAPQHF.

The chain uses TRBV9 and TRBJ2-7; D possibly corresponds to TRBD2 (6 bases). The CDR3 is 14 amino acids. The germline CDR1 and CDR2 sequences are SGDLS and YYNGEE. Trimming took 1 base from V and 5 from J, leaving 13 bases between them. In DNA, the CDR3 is TGTGCCAGCAGCGTACTCGGGGGTTACGACGAGCAGTACTTC. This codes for CASSVLGGYDEQYF. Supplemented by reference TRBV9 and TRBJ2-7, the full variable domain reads DSGVTQTPKHLITATGQRVTLRCSPRSGDLSVYWYQQSLDQGLQFLIQYYNGEERAKGNILERFSAQQFPDLHSELNLSSLELGDSALYFCASSVLGGYDEQYFGPGTRLTVT.

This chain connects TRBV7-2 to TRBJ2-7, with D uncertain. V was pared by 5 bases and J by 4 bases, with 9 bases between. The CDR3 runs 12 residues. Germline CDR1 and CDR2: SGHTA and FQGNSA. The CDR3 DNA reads TGTGCCAGCAGCGCCATGGAGTACGAGCAGTACTTC. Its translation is CASSAMEYEQYF.

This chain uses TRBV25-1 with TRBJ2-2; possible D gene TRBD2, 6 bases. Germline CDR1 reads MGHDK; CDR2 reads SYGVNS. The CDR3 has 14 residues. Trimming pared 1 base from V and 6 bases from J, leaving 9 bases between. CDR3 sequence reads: CASSELGEAGELFF. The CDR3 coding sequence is TGTGCCAGCAGTGAATTGGGGGAGGCCGGGGAGCTGTTTTTT.

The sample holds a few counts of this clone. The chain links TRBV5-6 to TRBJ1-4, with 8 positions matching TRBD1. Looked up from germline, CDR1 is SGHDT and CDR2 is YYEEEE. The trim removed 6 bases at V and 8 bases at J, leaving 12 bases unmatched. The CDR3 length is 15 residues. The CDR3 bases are TGTGCCAGCAACCTCCGGACAGGGTCGCGCGAAAAACTGTTTTTT. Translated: CASNLRTGSREKLFF.

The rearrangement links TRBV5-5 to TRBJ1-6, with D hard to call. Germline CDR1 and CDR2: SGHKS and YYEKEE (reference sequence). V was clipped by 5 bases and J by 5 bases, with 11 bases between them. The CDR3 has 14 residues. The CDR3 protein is CASRWTEDNSPLHF. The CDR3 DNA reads TGTGCCAGCAGGTGGACTGAAGATAATTCACCCCTCCACTTT.

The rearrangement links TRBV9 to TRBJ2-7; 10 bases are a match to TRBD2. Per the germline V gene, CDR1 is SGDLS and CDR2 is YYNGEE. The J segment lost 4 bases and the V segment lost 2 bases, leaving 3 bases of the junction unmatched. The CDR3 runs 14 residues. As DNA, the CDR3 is TGTGCCAGCAGCGTGGGACTAGCGAGTTACGAGCAGTACTTC. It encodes CASSVGLASYEQYF. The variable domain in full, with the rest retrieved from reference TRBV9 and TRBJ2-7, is DSGVTQTPKHLITATGQRVTLRCSPRSGDLSVYWYQQSLDQGLQFLIQYYNGEERAKGNILERFSAQQFPDLHSELNLSSLELGDSALYFCASSVGLASYEQYFGPGTRLTVT.

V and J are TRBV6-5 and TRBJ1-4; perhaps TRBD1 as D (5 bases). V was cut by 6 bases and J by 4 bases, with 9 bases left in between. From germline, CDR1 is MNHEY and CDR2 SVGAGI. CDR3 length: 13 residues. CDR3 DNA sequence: TGTGCCAGCAGCCGACAGATTAATGAAAAACTGTTTTTT. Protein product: CASSRQINEKLFF.

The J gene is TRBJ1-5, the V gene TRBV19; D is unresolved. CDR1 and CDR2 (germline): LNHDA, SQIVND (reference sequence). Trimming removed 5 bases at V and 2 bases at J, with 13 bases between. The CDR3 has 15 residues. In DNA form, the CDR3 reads TGTGCCAGTAGTTATTCAGCGGCTGGCAATCAGCCCCAGCATTTT. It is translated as CASSYSAAGNQPQHF. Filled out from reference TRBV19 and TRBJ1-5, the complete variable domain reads DGGITQSPKYLFRKEGQNVTLSCEQNLNHDAMYWYRQDPGQGLRLIYYSQIVNDFQKGDIAEGYSVSREKKESFPLTVTSAQKNPTAFYLCASSYSAAGNQPQHFGDGTRLSIL.